The 29 T cell receptor beta chains given below trace back to one sample, sequenced in a study of T cells in Graves' hyperthyroidism and ophthalmopathy. The CDR3 regions of TCR beta were amplified from RNA transcripts. First-round RT-PCR of the TCR CDR3 relied on the HTBI primer set. A single record per CDR3 protein comes from TCRdb applying MiXCR to the multiplex PCR reads. The sample records some 350,000 distinct CDR3 sequences, roughly 15% being singletons. The sequencing sample was made of blood. Every receptor here comes from a woman in her sixties with Graves' ophthalmopathy.

In this sample, this clonotype turned up many times. The chain uses TRBV6-1 and TRBJ2-3, with 10 bases that match TRBD2. Losses at the gene ends were 4 bases for V and 2 bases for J; bases not matched to a gene: 3. Germline V lookup: CDR1 MNHNS, CDR2 SASEGT. The CDR3 length is 15 residues. CDR3 bases: TGTGCCAGCAGTGGAGGACTAGCGGACACAGATACGCAGTATTTT. Translated, it gives CASSGGLADTDTQYF.

This clonotype showed up many times. The J gene is TRBJ2-7, the V gene TRBV10-3, with D perhaps matching TRBD1 or TRBD2 (6 bases each). V lost 3 bases and J lost 2, with 14 bases in between. Germline V gene lookup returns CDR1 ENHRY and CDR2 SYGVKD. This CDR3 is built from 15 residues. Written as DNA, the CDR3 is TGTGCCATCAGTGATACCCCGGGGGCCGCCTACGAGCAGTACTTC. Protein sequence: CAISDTPGAAYEQYF.

Turning to this clonotype: Given a much more abundant clone one base away, this may be a read error. J is TRBJ1-1 and V is TRBV28; maybe TRBD1 (5 bases). The CDR3 consists of 14 residues. V was trimmed by 5 bases and J by 4 bases, leaving 14 bases between them. Per the germline V gene, CDR1 is MDHEN and CDR2 is SYDVKM. The CDR3 sequence is CASSTRVGGTEAFF. CDR3 DNA: TGTGCCAGCAGTACCCGCGTGGGGGGCACTGAAGCTTTCTTT.

This clonotype was seen a handful of times. This rearrangement joins TRBV6-5 to TRBJ2-3; possibly TRBD1 for D (6 bases). Germline V gene lookup returns CDR1 MNHEY and CDR2 SVGAGI. The ends were cut back, 0 bases at V and 3 bases at J, with 10 bases in the middle. The CDR3 is 15 amino acids. CDR3 loop: CASSYSWGRTDTQYF. The CDR3 nucleotides read TGTGCCAGCAGTTACTCGTGGGGGCGGACAGATACGCAGTATTTT.

In its sample, this clonotype was seen many times. The chain joins TRBV20-1 to TRBJ2-1, with 9 bases aligning to TRBD2. This CDR3 is built from 15 residues. The germline CDR1 and CDR2 sequences are DFQATT and SNEGSKA (reference sequence). J was trimmed by 8 bases and V by 1 base; bases with no gene match: 9. The CDR3 DNA sequence: TGCAGTGCTAGAGTGGCGGCTAGCGGGATTTATGAGCAGTTCTTC. Translated: CSARVAASGIYEQFF.

The chain carries TRBV24-1 and TRBJ2-7; D gene unclear. The CDR3 spans 14 residues. Per the germline V gene, CDR1 is KGHDR and CDR2 is SFDVKD. The V end was cut by 4 bases, the J end by 2 bases, with 11 bases between. In nucleotides, the CDR3 is TGTGCCACCAGTGAAGGGCCCACCCCCTACGAGCAGTACTTC. Translation gives CATSEGPTPYEQYF.

Many counts were recorded for this clonotype. The chain uses TRBV5-6 and TRBJ1-5; the D is unclear. From germline, CDR1 is SGHDT and CDR2 YYEEEE. This CDR3 is built from 14 residues. V lost 4 bases, J lost 2 bases, and 10 bases lay in between. The CDR3, as DNA: TGTGCCAGCAGCCGGGCCTTGGGCAATCAGCCCCAGCATTTT. Its translation is CASSRALGNQPQHF.

This chain joins TRBV19 and TRBJ1-2, with a possible D match to TRBD1 (5 bases). V was shortened by 8 bases and J by 7 bases, with 17 bases between the two germline ends. Germline CDR1 is LNHDA and CDR2 is SQIVND (reference sequence). CDR3 length: 13 residues. In DNA, the CDR3 is TGTGCCAGTCAGATCAGGGCCGGGACTGGCTACACCTTC. Its protein is CASQIRAGTGYTF.

Only a few counts were recorded for this clonotype. The gene calls are TRBV19 and TRBJ1-5, with D possibly TRBD1 on 5 matching bases. The CDR3 has 15 amino acids. Germline V CDR1 and CDR2: LNHDA, SQIVND (reference sequence). V gave up 4 bases and J gave up 1 base, with 11 bases separating them. The CDR3 spells CASSTGTASNQPQHF. The CDR3 nucleotides read TGTGCCAGTAGTACCGGGACGGCCAGCAATCAGCCCCAGCATTTT.

This clonotype came up many times. This chain links TRBV28 with TRBJ2-1; 7 nucleotides line up with TRBD2. Germline loops: CDR1 MDHEN, CDR2 SYDVKM. CDR3 length: 15 residues. The junction had 12 bases not matched to a gene; V was cut back by 6 bases and J by 7 bases. As DNA, the CDR3 is TGTGCCAGCAGCCTGGGGCTAGCGGCAGGGAATGAGCAGTTCTTC. This gives the protein CASSLGLAAGNEQFF.

The chain recombines TRBV20-1 with TRBJ2-3; TRBD2 agrees at 16 bases. CDR1 and CDR2 (germline): DFQATT, SNEGSKA (reference sequence). After removal of 6 bases from V and 7 bases from J, the junction contained 7 bases not matched to a gene. This CDR3 spans 15 amino acids. The CDR3 loop is CSAGGLAGGANTQYF. As DNA, the CDR3 is TGCAGTGCGGGGGGACTAGCGGGAGGGGCCAATACGCAGTATTTT.

In its sample, this clonotype was seen many times. The CDR3 DNA is TGTGCCAGCAGCTCCCCACGAGATACGCAGTATTTT. Protein product: CASSSPRDTQYF. The gene calls are TRBV7-3 and TRBJ2-3, with unresolved D. The CDR3 is 12 residues long. The V gene's germline CDR1 is SGHTA and CDR2 FQGTGA. V lost 4 bases, J lost 5 bases, and 7 bases lay in between.

This clonotype was recorded many times. Here the CDR3 DNA reads TGTGCCAGCAGTTTCTCCCTGAACACCGGGGAGCTGTTTTTT. Translated: CASSFSLNTGELFF. The chain joins TRBV12-3 or TRBV12-4 to TRBJ2-2; D is undetermined. The CDR3 sequence is 14 residues long. V gave up 3 bases and J gave up 1 base, with 6 bases separating them.

This clonotype was detected ten times or more. The chain carries TRBV2 and TRBJ1-1, with D possibly matching TRBD1 (6 bases). The CDR3 is made up of 13 amino acids. Trimming shortened V by 5 bases and J by 1 base, and 8 bases separated the two germline ends. Germline V lookup: CDR1 SNHLY, CDR2 FYNNEI. Here the CDR3 DNA reads TGTGCCAGCAGTCCCAGGGGGAACACTGAAGCTTTCTTT. It specifies CASSPRGNTEAFF.

This clonotype was recorded at least ten times. The chain couples TRBV7-6 to TRBJ2-7, with TRBD1 matching 8 bases. The V and J ends lost 4 bases and 4 bases, in that order; junction bases with no gene match: 6. There are 14 residues in the CDR3. CDR1 is SGHVS, CDR2 FNYEAQ, per germline. CDR3 DNA sequence: TGTGCCAGCAGCTCGGTCCAGGGGGCGTACGAGCAGTACTTC. Protein product: CASSSVQGAYEQYF.

The V gene is TRBV14, the J gene TRBJ2-3, with D possibly being TRBD1 or TRBD2 (5 bases each). Germline V lookup: CDR1 SGHDN, CDR2 FVKESK. Trimming shortened V by 0 bases and J by 3 bases, and 16 bases separated the two germline ends. The length of the CDR3 is 17 residues. CDR3 protein: CASSQDRGWASTDTQYF. The CDR3 coding sequence is TGTGCCAGCAGCCAAGATCGGGGCTGGGCATCTACAGATACGCAGTATTTT.

This clonotype was observed at least ten times. The chain combines TRBV7-9 with TRBJ2-5; 9 bases match TRBD1. In germline, CDR1 is SEHNR, CDR2 FQNEAQ (reference sequence). The CDR3 totals 16 residues. V lost 2 bases and J lost 4; bases outside the gene matches: 8. CDR3 nucleotides: TGTGCCAGCAGCTTAAGCGACGAGACAGGGGGAGAGACCCAGTACTTC. Translating it yields CASSLSDETGGETQYF.

This clonotype came up many times. The CDR3: CASSTQENQPQHF. In DNA form, the CDR3 reads TGTGCCAGCTCAACACAGGAGAATCAGCCCCAGCATTTT. The chain has TRBV18 and TRBJ1-5; D possibly corresponds to TRBD1 (5 bases). This CDR3 is 13 amino acids long. Trimming left V 5 bases short and J 4 bases short, with 9 bases between. The germline V gene has CDR1 KGHSH and CDR2 LQKENI.

This clonotype was counted ten times or more. This chain links TRBV6-1 with TRBJ2-1; 11 bases are a match to TRBD2. V shed 5 bases, J shed 7 bases, and the junction held 4 bases outside the gene matches. Germline V gene sequence: CDR1 MNHNS, CDR2 SASEGT. This CDR3 spans 14 amino acids. The DNA of the CDR3 is TGTGCCAGCAGTCCCGCTAGCGGGAGGAATGAGCAGTTCTTC. Amino acid sequence: CASSPASGRNEQFF.

As for this clonotype: This could be a read error, since a much larger clone is one nucleotide away. The chain is built from TRBV12-3 or TRBV12-4 and TRBJ2-7; tentatively, D is TRBD1 (5 bases). V was pared by 5 bases and J by 2 bases, with 13 bases between. The CDR3 is 14 residues long. The CDR3 sequence: CASSPPWTTYEQYF. The CDR3 region has the DNA TGTGCCAGCAGTCCCCCTTGGACAACCTACGAGCAGTACTTC.

This clonotype was picked up many times. The genes are TRBV30 and TRBJ2-5; TRBD2 matches at 8 bases. The V and J ends lost 0 bases and 5 bases, in that order; junction bases with no gene match: 2. Germline loops: CDR1 GTSNPN, CDR2 SVGIG (reference sequence). The CDR3 runs to 13 residues. CDR3: CAWSVREGETQYF. The CDR3 bases are TGTGCCTGGAGTGTTCGGGAGGGGGAGACCCAGTACTTC. The whole variable domain, remainder taken from reference TRBV30 and TRBJ2-5, is SQTIHQWPATLVQPVGSPLSLECTVEGTSNPNLYWYRQAAGRGLQLLFYSVGIGQISSEVPQNLSASRPQDRQFILSSKKLLLSDSGFYLCAWSVREGETQYFGPGTRLLVL.

This clonotype has only a few counts. The V and J genes are TRBV7-2 and TRBJ2-5; D could derive from TRBD1 or TRBD2 (5 bases each). Germline-derived CDR1 and CDR2 are SGHTA and FQGNSA. Trimming took off 3 bases at V and 2 bases at J, with 10 bases between the two ends. The CDR3 consists of 14 residues. CDR3 sequence reads: CASSLGPVQETQYF. CDR3 sequence (DNA): TGTGCCAGCAGCTTGGGACCCGTACAAGAGACCCAGTACTTC.

At least ten counts were recorded for this clonotype. The chain uses TRBV7-3 and TRBJ2-1, with TRBD1 identical over 8 bases. Germline assignment: CDR1 SGHTA and CDR2 FQGTGA. Trimming at V came to 5 bases and at J to 7 bases, leaving 4 bases not matched to a gene. This CDR3 has 13 residues. CDR3 region: CASSNRQGNEQFF. The CDR3 nucleotides are TGTGCCAGCAGCAATCGACAGGGGAATGAGCAGTTCTTC.

This chain uses TRBV3-1 with TRBJ2-7; 12 nucleotides match TRBD2. CDR1 is LGHDT, CDR2 YNNKEL, per germline (reference sequence). V trimming: 3 bases; J trimming: 4 bases; junction bases outside the gene matches: 13. The CDR3 has 18 amino acids. The CDR3 here is CASSHRSTGTSGRYEQYF. The DNA of the CDR3 is TGTGCCAGCAGCCACCGGTCTACCGGGACTAGCGGGCGGTACGAGCAGTACTTC.

This clonotype has at least ten counts. The chain employs TRBV12-5 and TRBJ2-7; D might be TRBD2 (5 bases). V lost 5 bases to trimming and J lost 3 bases, with 17 bases between them. The CDR3 has 15 amino acids. In germline, CDR1 is LGHNT, CDR2 FRNRAP. CDR3 sequence (DNA): TGTGCTAGTGGTCCCCTAGGCGGGTCGAACTACGAGCAGTACTTC. Amino acids: CASGPLGGSNYEQYF.

The chain recombines TRBV6-1 with TRBJ1-1, with no clear D. Trimming stripped 3 bases from V and 12 bases from J, with 11 bases between. This CDR3 has 11 amino acids. Per germline, CDR1 MNHNS and CDR2 SASEGT. The CDR3 sequence: CASSDSDRPFF. Here the CDR3 DNA reads TGTGCCAGCAGTGACAGTGATCGGCCTTTCTTT.

The rearrangement joins TRBV12-3 or TRBV12-4 to TRBJ2-6, with 7 bases matching TRBD1. V shed 7 bases and J 2 bases; nucleotides not matched to a gene: 5. There are 15 residues in the CDR3. The CDR3 sequence: CASTSTGAGANVLTF. CDR3 nucleotides: TGTGCCAGCACCAGCACAGGGGCTGGGGCCAACGTCCTGACTTTC.

This clonotype has just a few counts. The J gene is TRBJ1-3, the V gene TRBV2; D uncertain. Looked up from germline, CDR1 is SNHLY and CDR2 is FYNNEI. Between the trimmed V and J ends, which lost 5 bases and 2 bases, there was a span of 10 bases. The CDR3 totals 14 residues. For the CDR3, the DNA is TGTGCCAGCAGTCCTGACAAGGCTGGAAACACCATATATTTT. Translated, it gives CASSPDKAGNTIYF.

This clonotype was observed at least ten times. This sequence joins TRBV20-1 and TRBJ2-7; 9 bases are a match to TRBD2. The CDR3 extends over 13 amino acids. Germline CDR1 and CDR2: DFQATT and SNEGSKA (reference sequence). The CDR3 DNA reads as TGCAGGCCTGAGGCTAGCGGGAACTACGAGCAGTACTTC. It encodes CRPEASGNYEQYF.